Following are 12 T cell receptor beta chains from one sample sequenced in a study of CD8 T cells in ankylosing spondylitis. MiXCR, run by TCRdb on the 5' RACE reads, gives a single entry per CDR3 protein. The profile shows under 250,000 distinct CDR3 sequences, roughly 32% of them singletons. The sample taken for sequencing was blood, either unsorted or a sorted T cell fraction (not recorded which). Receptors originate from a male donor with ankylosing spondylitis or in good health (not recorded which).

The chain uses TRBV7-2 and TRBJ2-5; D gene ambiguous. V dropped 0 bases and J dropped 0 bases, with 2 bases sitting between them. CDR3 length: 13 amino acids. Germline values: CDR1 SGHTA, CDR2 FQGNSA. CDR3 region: CASSLANQETQYF. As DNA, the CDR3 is TGTGCCAGCAGCTTAGCGAACCAAGAGACCCAGTACTTC.

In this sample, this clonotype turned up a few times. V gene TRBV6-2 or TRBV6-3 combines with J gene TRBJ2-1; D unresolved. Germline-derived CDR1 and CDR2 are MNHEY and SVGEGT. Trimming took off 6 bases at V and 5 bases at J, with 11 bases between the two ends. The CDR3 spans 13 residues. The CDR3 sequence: CASSDLQNNEQFF. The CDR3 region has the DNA TGTGCCAGCAGCGACCTTCAGAACAATGAGCAGTTCTTC.

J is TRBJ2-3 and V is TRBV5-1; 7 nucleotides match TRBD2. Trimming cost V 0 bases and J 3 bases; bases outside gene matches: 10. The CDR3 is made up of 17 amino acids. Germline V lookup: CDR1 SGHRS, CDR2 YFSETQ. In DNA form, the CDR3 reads TGCGCCAGCAGCTTGGCCCCCTTGAGCGGGGAGACAGATACGCAGTATTTT. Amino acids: CASSLAPLSGETDTQYF.

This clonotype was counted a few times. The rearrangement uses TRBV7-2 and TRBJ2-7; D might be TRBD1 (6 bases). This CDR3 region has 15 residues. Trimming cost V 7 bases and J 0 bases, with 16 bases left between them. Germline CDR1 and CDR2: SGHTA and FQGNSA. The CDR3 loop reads CASKIVGGSSYEQYF. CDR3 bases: TGTGCCAGCAAAATAGTAGGGGGAAGCTCCTACGAGCAGTACTTC. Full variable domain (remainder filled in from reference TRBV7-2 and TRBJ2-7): GAGVSQSPSNKVTEKGKDVELRCDPISGHTALYWYRQSLGQGLEFLIYFQGNSAPDKSGLPSDRFSAERTGGSVSTLTIQRTQQEDSAVYLCASKIVGGSSYEQYFGPGTRLTVT.

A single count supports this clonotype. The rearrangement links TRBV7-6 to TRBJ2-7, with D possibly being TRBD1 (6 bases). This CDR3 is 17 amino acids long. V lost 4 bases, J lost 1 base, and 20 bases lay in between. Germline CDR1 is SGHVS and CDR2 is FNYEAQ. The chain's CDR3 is CASSSSVVGTSSYEQYF. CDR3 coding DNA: TGTGCCAGCAGCTCGAGTGTAGTCGGGACATCATCCTACGAGCAGTACTTC.

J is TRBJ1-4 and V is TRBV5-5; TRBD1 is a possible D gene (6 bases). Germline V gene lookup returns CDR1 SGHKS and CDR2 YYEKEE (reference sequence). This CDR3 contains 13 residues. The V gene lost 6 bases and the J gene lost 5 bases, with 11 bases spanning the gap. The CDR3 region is CASTATGNEKLFF. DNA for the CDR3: TGTGCCAGCACCGCGACAGGAAATGAAAAACTGTTTTTT.

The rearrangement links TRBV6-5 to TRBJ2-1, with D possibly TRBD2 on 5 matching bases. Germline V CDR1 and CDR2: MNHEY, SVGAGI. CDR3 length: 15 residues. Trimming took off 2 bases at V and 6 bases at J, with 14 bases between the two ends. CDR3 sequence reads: CASSYDRAGLNEQFF. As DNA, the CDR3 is TGTGCCAGCAGTTACGACCGGGCCGGACTCAATGAGCAGTTCTTC.

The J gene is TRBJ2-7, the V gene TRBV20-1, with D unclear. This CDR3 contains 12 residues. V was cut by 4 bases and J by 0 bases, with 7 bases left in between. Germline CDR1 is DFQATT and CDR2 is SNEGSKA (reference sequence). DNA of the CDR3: TGCAGTGCTACCTGGAACTCCTACGAGCAGTACTTC. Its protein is CSATWNSYEQYF.

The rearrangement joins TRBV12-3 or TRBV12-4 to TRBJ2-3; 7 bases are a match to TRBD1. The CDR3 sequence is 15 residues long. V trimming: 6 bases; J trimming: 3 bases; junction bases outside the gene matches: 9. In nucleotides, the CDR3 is TGTGCCAGCAGAACTCGACAGGGCGGAACAGATACGCAGTATTTT. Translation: CASRTRQGGTDTQYF.

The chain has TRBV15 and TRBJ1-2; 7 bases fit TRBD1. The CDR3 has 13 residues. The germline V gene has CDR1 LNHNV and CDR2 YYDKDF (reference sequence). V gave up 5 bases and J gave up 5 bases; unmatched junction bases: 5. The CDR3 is CATSPDRRYGYTF. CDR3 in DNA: TGTGCCACCAGCCCGGACAGGAGATATGGCTACACCTTC. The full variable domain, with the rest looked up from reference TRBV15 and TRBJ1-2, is DAMVIQNPRYQVTQFGKPVTLSCSQTLNHNVMYWYQQKSSQAPKLLFHYYDKDFNNEADTPDNFQSRRPNTSFCFLDIRSPGLGDTAMYLCATSPDRRYGYTFGSGTRLTVV.

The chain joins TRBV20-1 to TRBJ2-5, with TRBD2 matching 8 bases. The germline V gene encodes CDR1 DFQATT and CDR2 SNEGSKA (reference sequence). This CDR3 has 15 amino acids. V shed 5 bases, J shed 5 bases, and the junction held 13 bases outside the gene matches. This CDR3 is CSAPRGGPDMETQYF. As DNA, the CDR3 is TGCAGTGCTCCTCGGGGGGGGCCCGACATGGAGACCCAGTACTTC.

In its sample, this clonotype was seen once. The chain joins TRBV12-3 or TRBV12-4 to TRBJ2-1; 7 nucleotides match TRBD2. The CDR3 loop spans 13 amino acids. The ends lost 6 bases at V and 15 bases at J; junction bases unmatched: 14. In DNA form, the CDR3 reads TGTGCCAGCAGGGGGGGACTGACACGGGAGGCGTTCTTC. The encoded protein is CASRGGLTREAFF.